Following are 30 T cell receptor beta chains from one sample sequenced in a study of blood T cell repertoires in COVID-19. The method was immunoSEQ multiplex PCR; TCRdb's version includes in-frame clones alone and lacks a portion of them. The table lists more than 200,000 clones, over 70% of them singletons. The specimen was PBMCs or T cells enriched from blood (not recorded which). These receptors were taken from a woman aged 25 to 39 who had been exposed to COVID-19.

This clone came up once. The CDR3 bases are TGTGCCAGCAGCTTAGAACGGCTAGAATACAATGAGCAGTTCTTC. Translated: CASSLERLEYNEQFF. This chain joins TRBV11-2 and TRBJ2-1; D not certain. This CDR3 is built from 15 residues. Germline assignment: CDR1 SGHAT and CDR2 FQNNGV. The germline V and J ends were trimmed by 0 bases and 4 bases, with 10 bases remaining between them.

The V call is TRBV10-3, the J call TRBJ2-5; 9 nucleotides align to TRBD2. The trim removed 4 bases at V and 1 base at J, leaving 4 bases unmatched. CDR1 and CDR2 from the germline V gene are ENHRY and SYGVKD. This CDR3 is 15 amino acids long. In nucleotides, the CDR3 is TGTGCCATCAGTGGGGCTAGCGGGGCCCAAGAGACCCAGTACTTC. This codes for CAISGASGAQETQYF.

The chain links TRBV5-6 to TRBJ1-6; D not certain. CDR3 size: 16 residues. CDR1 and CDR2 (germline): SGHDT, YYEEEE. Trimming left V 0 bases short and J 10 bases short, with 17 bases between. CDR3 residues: CASSLVWAGVGSPLHF. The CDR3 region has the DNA TGTGCCAGCAGCTTGGTTTGGGCAGGTGTCGGCTCACCCCTCCACTTT.

The CDR3 DNA is TGTGCCAGCAGCTTGGGGTTGACTAGCGGAATTAGGGGGGGCAATGAGCAGTTCTTC. Its protein product is CASSLGLTSGIRGGNEQFF. V gene TRBV7-9 combines with J gene TRBJ2-1; the match to TRBD2 covers 9 bases. Germline V lookup: CDR1 SEHNR, CDR2 FQNEAQ (reference sequence). This CDR3 spans 19 amino acids. V lost 3 bases and J lost 6; bases outside the gene matches: 18.

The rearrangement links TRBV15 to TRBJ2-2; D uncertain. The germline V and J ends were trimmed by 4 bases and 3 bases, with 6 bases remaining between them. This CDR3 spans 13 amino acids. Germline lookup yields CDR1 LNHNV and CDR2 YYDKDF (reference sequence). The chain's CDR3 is CATSTRDTGELFF. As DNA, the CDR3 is TGTGCCACCAGCACTCGGGACACCGGGGAGCTGTTTTTT.

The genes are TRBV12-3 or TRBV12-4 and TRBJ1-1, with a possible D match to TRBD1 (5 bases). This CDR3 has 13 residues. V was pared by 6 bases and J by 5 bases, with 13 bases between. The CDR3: CASSLDRRTEAFF. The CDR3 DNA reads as TGTGCCAGCAGCCTCGACAGAAGAACTGAAGCTTTCTTT.

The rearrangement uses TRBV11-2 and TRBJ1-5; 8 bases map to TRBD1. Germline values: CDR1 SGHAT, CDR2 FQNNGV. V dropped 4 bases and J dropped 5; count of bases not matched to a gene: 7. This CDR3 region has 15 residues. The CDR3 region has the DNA TGTGCCAGCAGCTCGACAGGGGTTGGGGATCAGCCCCAGCATTTT. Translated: CASSSTGVGDQPQHF.

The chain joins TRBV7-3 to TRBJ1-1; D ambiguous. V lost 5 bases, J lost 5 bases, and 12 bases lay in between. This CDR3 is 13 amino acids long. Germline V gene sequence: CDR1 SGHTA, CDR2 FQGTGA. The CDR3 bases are TGTGCCAGCAGCCTGACACGGCTGACTGAAGCTTTCTTT. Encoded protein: CASSLTRLTEAFF.

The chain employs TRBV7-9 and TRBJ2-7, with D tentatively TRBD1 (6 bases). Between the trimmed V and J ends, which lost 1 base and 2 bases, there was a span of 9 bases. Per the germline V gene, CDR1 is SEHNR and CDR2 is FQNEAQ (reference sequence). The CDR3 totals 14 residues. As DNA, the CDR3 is TGTGCCAGCAGCTTAGACAGGGAAACCTACGAGCAGTACTTC. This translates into CASSLDRETYEQYF.

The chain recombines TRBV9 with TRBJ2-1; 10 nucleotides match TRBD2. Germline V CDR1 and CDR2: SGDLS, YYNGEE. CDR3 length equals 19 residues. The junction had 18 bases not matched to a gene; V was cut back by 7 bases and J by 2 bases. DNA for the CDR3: TGTGCCAGCTTGGTGTTTCGACTAGCGGGCGTGACGACCTACAATGAGCAGTTCTTC. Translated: CASLVFRLAGVTTYNEQFF.

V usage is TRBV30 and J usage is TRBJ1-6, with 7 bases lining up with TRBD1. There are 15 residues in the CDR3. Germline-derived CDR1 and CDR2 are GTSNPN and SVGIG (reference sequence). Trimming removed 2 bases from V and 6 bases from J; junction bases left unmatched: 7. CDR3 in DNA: TGTGCCTGGAGTCCAGACAGGGCGAGTAATTCACCCCTCCACTTT. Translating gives CAWSPDRASNSPLHF.

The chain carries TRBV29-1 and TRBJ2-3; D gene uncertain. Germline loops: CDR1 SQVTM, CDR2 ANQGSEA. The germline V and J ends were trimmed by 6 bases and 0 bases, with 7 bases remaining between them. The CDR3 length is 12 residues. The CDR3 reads CSVLSSTDTQYF. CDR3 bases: TGCAGCGTCCTTTCTAGCACAGATACGCAGTATTTT.

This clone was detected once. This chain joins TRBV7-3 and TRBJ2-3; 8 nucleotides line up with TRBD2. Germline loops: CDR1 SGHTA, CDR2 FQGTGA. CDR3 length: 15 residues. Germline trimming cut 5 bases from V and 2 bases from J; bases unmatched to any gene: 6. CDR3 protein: CASSASGRVTDTQYF. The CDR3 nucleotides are TGTGCCAGCAGCGCCTCCGGGAGGGTCACAGATACGCAGTATTTT.

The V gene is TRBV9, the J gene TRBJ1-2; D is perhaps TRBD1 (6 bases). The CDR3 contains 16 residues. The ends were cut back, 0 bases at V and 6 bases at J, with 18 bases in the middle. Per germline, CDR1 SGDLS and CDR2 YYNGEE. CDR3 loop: CASSVATGAGADGYTF. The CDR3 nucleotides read TGTGCCAGCAGCGTAGCTACTGGGGCAGGGGCCGATGGCTACACCTTC.

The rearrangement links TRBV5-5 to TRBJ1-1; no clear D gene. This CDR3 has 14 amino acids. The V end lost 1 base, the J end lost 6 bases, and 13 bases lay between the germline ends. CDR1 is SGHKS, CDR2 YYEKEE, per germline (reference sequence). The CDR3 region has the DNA TGTGCCAGCAGCTTGACCCTTGGCCACCCTGAAGCTTTCTTT. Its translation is CASSLTLGHPEAFF.

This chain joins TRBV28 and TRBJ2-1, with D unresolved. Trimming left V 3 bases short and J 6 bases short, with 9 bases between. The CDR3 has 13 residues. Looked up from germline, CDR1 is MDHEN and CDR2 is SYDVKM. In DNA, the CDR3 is TGTGCCAGCAGTTTGAAGCTACGCAATGAGCAGTTCTTC. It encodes CASSLKLRNEQFF.

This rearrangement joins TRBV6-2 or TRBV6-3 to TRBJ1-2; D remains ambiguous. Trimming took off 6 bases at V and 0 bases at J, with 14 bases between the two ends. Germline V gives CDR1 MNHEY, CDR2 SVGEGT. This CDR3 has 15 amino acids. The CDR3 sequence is CASSRYVGANYGYTF. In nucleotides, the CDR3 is TGTGCCAGCAGCCGTTATGTGGGAGCTAACTATGGCTACACCTTC.

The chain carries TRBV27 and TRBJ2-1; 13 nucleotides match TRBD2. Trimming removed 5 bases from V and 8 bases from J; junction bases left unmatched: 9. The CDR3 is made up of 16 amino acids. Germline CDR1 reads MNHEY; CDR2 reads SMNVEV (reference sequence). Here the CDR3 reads CASSQRLAGGTDEQFF. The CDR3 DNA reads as TGTGCCAGCAGTCAAAGACTAGCGGGAGGCACCGATGAGCAGTTCTTC.

The CDR3 sequence: CASSVLPRQGNTEAFF. The CDR3, as DNA: TGTGCCAGCAGCGTACTTCCGAGACAGGGAAACACTGAAGCTTTCTTT. The V gene is TRBV9, the J gene TRBJ1-1, with TRBD1 matching 7 bases. This CDR3 contains 16 residues. Trimming took 1 base from V and 2 from J; bases not matched to a gene: 8. Germline V lookup: CDR1 SGDLS, CDR2 YYNGEE.

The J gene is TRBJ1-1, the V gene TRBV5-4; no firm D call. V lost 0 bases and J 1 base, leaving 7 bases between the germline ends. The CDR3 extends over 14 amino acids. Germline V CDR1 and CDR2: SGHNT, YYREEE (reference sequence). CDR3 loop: CASSLATGNTEAFF. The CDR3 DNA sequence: TGTGCCAGCAGCTTGGCAACGGGGAACACTGAAGCTTTCTTT.

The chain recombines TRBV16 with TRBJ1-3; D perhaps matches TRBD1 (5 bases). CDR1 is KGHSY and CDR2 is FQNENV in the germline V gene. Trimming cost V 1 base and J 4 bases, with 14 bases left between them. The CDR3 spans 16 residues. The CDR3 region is CASSQYYRRQGNTIYF. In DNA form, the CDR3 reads TGTGCCAGCAGCCAATATTACAGGCGTCAGGGAAACACCATATATTTT.

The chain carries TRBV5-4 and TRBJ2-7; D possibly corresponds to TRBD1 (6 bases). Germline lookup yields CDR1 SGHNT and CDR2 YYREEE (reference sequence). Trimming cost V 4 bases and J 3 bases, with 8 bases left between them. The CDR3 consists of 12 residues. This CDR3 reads CASSQDSYEQYF. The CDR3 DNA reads TGTGCCAGCAGCCAGGACAGCTACGAGCAGTACTTC.

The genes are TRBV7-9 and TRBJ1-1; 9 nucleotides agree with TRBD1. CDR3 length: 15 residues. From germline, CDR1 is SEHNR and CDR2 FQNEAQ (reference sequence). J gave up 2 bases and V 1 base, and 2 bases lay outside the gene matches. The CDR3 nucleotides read TGTGCCAGCAGCTTAGGGGGACAGGGTAACACTGAAGCTTTCTTT. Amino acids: CASSLGGQGNTEAFF.

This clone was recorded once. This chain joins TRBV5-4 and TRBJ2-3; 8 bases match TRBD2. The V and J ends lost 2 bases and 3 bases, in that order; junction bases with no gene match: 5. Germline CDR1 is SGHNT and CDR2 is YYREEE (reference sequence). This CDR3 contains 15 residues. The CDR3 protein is CASSFTGRATDTQYF. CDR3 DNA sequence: TGTGCCAGCAGCTTCACCGGGAGGGCGACAGATACGCAGTATTTT.

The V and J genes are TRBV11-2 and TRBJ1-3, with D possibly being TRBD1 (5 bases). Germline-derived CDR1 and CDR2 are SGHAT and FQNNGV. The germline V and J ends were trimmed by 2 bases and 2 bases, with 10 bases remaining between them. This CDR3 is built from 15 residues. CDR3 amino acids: CASSLSVRAGNTIYF. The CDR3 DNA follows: TGTGCCAGCAGCTTATCGGTCAGGGCTGGAAACACCATATATTTT. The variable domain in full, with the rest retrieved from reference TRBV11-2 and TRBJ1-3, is EAGVAQSPRYKIIEKRQSVAFWCNPISGHATLYWYQQILGQGPKLLIQFQNNGVVDDSQLPKDRFSAERLKGVDSTLKIQPAKLEDSAVYLCASSLSVRAGNTIYFGEGSWLTVV.

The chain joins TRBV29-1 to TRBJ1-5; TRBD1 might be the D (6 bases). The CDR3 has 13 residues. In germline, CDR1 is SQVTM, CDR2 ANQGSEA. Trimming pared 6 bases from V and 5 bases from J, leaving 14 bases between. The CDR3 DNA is TGCAGCGTCGCATCAGGGGTGGATCAGCCCCAGCATTTT. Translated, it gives CSVASGVDQPQHF.

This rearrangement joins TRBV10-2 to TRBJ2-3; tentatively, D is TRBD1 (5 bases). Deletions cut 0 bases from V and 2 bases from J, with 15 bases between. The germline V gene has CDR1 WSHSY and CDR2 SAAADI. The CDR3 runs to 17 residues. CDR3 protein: CASSESKGVSFTDTQYF. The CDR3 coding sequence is TGCGCCAGCAGTGAGTCGAAAGGGGTTTCCTTCACAGATACGCAGTATTTT.

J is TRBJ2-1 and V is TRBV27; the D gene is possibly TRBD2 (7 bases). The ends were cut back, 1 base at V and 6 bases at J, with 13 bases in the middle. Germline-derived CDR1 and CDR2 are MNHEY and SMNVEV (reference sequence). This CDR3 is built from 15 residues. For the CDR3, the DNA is TGTGCCAGCAGTTTATACGCAGGGGAGGGCAATGAGCAGTTCTTC. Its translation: CASSLYAGEGNEQFF.

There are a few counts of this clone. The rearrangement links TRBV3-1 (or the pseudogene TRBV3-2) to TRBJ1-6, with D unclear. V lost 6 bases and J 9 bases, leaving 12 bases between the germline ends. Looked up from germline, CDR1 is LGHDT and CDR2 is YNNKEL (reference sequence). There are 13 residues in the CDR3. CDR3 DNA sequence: TGTGCCAGCAGTCGCGACACGTTTTCACCCCTCCACTTT. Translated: CASSRDTFSPLHF.

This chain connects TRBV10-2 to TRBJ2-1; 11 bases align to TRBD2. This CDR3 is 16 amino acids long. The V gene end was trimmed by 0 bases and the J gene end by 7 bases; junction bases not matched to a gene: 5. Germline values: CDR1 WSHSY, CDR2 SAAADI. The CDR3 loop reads CASSESRLAGFNEQFF. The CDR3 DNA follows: TGCGCCAGCAGTGAGTCGAGACTAGCGGGATTTAATGAGCAGTTCTTC.